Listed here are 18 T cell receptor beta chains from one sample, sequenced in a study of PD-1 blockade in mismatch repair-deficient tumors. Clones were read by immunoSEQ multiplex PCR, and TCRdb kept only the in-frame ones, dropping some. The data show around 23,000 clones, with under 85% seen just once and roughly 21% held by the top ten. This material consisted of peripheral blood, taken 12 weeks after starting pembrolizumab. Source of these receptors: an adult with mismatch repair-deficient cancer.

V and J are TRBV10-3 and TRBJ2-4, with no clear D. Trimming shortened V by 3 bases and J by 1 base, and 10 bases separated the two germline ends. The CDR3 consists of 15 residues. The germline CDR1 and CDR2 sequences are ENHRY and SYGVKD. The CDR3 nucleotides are TGTGCCATCAGTGACCAAAACGGGGCCAAAAACATTCAGTACTTC. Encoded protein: CAISDQNGAKNIQYF.

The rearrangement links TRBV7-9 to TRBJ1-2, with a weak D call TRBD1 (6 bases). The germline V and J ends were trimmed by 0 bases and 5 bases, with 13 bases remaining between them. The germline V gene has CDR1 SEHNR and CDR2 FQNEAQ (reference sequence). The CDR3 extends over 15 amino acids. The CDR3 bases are TGTGCCAGCAGCTTAGCGGGGACAAAAGTTTATGGCTACACCTTC. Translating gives CASSLAGTKVYGYTF.

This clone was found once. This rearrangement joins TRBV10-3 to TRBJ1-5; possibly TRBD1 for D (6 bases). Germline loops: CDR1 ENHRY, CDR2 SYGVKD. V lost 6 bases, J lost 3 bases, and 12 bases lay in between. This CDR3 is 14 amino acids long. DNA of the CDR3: TGTGCCATCAGGGGGGCCAACCCCAATCAGCCCCAGCATTTT. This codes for CAIRGANPNQPQHF.

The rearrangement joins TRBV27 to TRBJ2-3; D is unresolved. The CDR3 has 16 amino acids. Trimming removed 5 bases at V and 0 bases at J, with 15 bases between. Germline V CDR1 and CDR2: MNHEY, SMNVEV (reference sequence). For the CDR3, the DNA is TGTGCCAGCAGTGCGAGACACTTGTCTAGCACAGATACGCAGTATTTT. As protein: CASSARHLSSTDTQYF.

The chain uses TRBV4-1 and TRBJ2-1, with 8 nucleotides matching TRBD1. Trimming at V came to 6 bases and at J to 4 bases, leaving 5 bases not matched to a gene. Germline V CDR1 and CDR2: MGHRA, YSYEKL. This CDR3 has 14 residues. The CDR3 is CASRYHRGYNEQFF. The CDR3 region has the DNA TGCGCCAGCAGATATCACAGGGGGTACAATGAGCAGTTCTTC.

The CDR3, as DNA: TGCGCCAGCAGTGAGTCAGATTACGAGCAGTTCTTC. It yields the protein CASSESDYEQFF. V usage is TRBV10-2 and J usage is TRBJ2-1; D gene ambiguous. Germline V gives CDR1 WSHSY, CDR2 SAAADI. The V end was cut by 0 bases, the J end by 10 bases, with 7 bases between. The CDR3 runs 12 residues.

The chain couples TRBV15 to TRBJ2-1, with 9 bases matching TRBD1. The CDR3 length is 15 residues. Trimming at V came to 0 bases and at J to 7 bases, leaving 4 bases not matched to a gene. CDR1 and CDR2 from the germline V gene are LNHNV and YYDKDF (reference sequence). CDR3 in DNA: TGTGCCACCAGCAGAGACCTTGGGACAGGGAATGAGCAGTTCTTC. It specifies CATSRDLGTGNEQFF. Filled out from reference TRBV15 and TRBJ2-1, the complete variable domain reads DAMVIQNPRYQVTQFGKPVTLSCSQTLNHNVMYWYQQKSSQAPKLLFHYYDKDFNNEADTPDNFQSRRPNTSFCFLDIRSPGLGDTAMYLCATSRDLGTGNEQFFGPGTRLTVL.

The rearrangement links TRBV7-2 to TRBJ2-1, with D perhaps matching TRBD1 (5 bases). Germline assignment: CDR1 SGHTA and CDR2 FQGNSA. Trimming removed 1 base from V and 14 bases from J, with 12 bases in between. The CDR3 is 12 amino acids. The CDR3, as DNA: TGTGCCAGCAGCTTAGTTCAGGGTATGGAGTTCTTC. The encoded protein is CASSLVQGMEFF.

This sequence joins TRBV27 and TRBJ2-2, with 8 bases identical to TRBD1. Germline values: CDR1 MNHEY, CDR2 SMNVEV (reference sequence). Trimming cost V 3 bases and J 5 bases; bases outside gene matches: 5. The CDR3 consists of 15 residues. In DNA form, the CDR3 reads TGTGCCAGCAGTTTTTCCTGGACAGGGACCGGGGAGCTGTTTTTT. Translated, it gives CASSFSWTGTGELFF.

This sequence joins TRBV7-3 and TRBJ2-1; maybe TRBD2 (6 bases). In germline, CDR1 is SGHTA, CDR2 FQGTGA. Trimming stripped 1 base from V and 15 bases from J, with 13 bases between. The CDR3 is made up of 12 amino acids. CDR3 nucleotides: TGTGCCAGCAGCTTAAGGGGGGAGGCCCTGTTCTTC. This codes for CASSLRGEALFF.

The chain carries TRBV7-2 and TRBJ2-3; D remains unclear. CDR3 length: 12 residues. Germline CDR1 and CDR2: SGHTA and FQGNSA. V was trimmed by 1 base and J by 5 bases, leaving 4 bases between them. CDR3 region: CASSLVGDTQYF. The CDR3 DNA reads TGTGCCAGCAGCTTAGTGGGAGATACGCAGTATTTT.

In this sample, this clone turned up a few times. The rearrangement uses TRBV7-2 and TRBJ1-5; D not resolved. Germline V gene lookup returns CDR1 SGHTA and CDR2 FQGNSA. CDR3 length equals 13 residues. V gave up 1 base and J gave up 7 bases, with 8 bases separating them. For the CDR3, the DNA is TGTGCCAGCAGCTTAGGTAATCGGCAGCCCCAGCATTTT. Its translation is CASSLGNRQPQHF.

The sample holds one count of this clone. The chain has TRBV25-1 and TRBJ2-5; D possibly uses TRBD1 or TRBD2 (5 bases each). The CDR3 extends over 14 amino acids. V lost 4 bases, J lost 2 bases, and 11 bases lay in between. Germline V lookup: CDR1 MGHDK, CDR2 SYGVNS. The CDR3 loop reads CASSANGAQETQYF. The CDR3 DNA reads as TGTGCCAGCAGTGCTAACGGGGCTCAAGAGACCCAGTACTTC.

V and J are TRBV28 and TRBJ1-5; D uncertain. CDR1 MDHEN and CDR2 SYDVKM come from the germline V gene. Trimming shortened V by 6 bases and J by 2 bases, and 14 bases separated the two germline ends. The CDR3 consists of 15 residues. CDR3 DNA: TGTGCCAGCAGGGACGACGGAGGTGGCAATCAGCCCCAGCATTTT. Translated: CASRDDGGGNQPQHF.

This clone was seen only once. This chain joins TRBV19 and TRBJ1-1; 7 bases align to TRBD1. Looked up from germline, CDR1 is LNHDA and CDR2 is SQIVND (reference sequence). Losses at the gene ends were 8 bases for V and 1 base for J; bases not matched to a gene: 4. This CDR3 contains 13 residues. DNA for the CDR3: TGTGCCAGTGAGGACAGGACGAACACTGAAGCTTTCTTT. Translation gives CASEDRTNTEAFF.

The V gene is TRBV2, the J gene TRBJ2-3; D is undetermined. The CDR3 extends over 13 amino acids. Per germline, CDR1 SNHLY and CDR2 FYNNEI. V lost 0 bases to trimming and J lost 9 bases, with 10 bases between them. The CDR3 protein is CASSEATHSTQYF. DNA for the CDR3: TGTGCCAGCAGTGAAGCCACCCATAGCACGCAGTATTTT.

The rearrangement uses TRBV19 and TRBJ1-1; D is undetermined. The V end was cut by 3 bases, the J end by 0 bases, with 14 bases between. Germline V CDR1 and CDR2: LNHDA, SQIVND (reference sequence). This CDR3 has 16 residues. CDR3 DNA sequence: TGTGCCAGTAGTATCAGAGGGTCCGGGCTGAACACTGAAGCTTTCTTT. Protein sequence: CASSIRGSGLNTEAFF.

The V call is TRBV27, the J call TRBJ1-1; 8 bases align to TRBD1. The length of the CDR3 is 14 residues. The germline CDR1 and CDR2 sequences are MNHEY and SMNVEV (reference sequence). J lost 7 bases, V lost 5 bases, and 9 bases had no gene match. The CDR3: CASSQATGGFEAFF. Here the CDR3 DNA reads TGTGCCAGCAGTCAAGCCACAGGGGGTTTTGAAGCTTTCTTT.